Listed below are T cell receptor beta chains from one sample, sequenced in a study of cytomegalovirus exposure and HLA in healthy donors. Here immunoSEQ multiplex PCR was the method, and the copy in TCRdb shows in-frame clones only, minus some. Of about 160,000 clones detected, around 84% appear once; the ten largest clones hold less than 2.5%. Sequences were obtained from PBMCs. All receptors derive from a man in his late teens or twenties in good health and CMV-seropositive. Each CDR3 is given with its conserved first and last residue. D genes are given only for firm matches. For some rows the clone size is stated as once, few or many, or as a class when expanded; others skip it.

J gene	clone size	D gene	V gene	CDR3 protein	CDR3 DNA
TRBJ1-1	.	TRBD1	TRBV19	CASSLTGQGGTEAFF	TGTGCCAGTAGCCTTACCGGACAGGGGGGCACTGAAGCTTTCTTT
TRBJ2-7	.	.	TRBV18	CASSPPVRGPHEQYF	TGTGCCAGCTCACCACCGGTGCGGGGGCCACACGAGCAGTACTTC
TRBJ1-2	many	TRBD1	TRBV6-1	CASSFGQGDYYTF	TGTGCCAGCAGCTTCGGACAGGGAGATTACTACACCTTC
TRBJ1-6	.	TRBD1	TRBV7-2	CASSYDRGRGYNSPLHF	TGTGCCAGCAGCTATGACAGGGGGCGAGGGTATAATTCACCCCTCCACTTT
TRBJ1-2	.	TRBD1	TRBV19	CASATDRAYGYTF	TGTGCCAGTGCCACGGACAGGGCCTATGGCTACACCTTC
TRBJ2-3	.	.	TRBV19	CASSSASGAQYF	TGTGCCAGTAGTTCTGCTTCGGGGGCGCAGTATTTT
TRBJ2-3	.	.	TRBV4-3	CASSQDIGGGHSTDTQYF	TGCGCCAGCAGCCAAGATATAGGCGGGGGCCATAGCACAGATACGCAGTATTTT
TRBJ1-2	.	.	TRBV2	CASKVRGAAANYGYTF	TGTGCCAGCAAGGTCCGGGGGGCGGCAGCTAACTATGGCTACACCTTC
TRBJ2-5	.	.	TRBV5-6	CASSYREGGGLSRETQYF	TGTGCCAGCAGCTACCGGGAAGGGGGTGGCCTTTCCAGGGAGACCCAGTACTTC
TRBJ1-2	.	.	TRBV20-1	CSAKAAGGYTF	TGCAGTGCTAAAGCAGCCGGGGGCTACACCTTC
TRBJ2-2	.	.	TRBV4-2	CASSQAGAGTGELFF	TGTGCCAGCAGCCAAGCTGGGGCAGGGACCGGGGAGCTGTTTTTT
TRBJ1-2	.	.	TRBV7-9	CSSSFLGNYGYTF	TGTTCCAGCAGCTTTCTCGGTAACTATGGCTACACCTTC
TRBJ2-1	.	TRBD1	TRBV4-1	CASSRTGSNEQFF	TGCGCCAGCAGCAGGACAGGGAGCAATGAGCAGTTCTTC
TRBJ1-3	.	TRBD1	TRBV9	CASSKTGAGNTIYF	TGTGCCAGCAGCAAGACAGGGGCAGGAAACACCATATATTTT
TRBJ2-1	.	TRBD1	TRBV27	CASSLTGGPSEQFF	TGTGCCAGCAGTTTGACAGGGGGCCCCAGCGAGCAGTTCTTC
TRBJ1-3	.	TRBD1	TRBV6-5	CASSRDSNAINTIYF	TGTGCCAGCAGCCGGGACAGTAACGCGATAAACACCATATATTTT
TRBJ2-5	.	.	TRBV6-5	CASRSPGETQYF	TGTGCCAGCAGGAGCCCGGGAGAGACCCAGTACTTC
TRBJ2-1	.	TRBD2	TRBV11-2	CASSLGLGERGAYNEQFF	TGTGCCAGCAGCTTAGGATTGGGTGAGCGGGGGGCCTACAATGAGCAGTTCTTC
TRBJ2-3	.	TRBD2	TRBV4-1	CASSQAPGGGSTDTQYF	TGCGCCAGCAGCCAAGCCCCGGGAGGGGGTAGCACAGATACGCAGTATTTT
TRBJ2-7	once	.	TRBV2	CASVSFSYEQYF	TGTGCCAGCGTAAGCTTTTCCTACGAGCAGTACTTC
TRBJ2-1	.	.	TRBV4-3	CASSQGVRTDYNEQFF	TGCGCCAGCAGCCAAGGCGTGCGGACAGACTACAATGAGCAGTTCTTC
TRBJ1-2	once	TRBD1	TRBV7-8	CASSPGGQILYGYTF	TGTGCCAGCAGCCCCGGGGGACAGATTCTCTATGGCTACACCTTC
TRBJ2-7	.	.	TRBV6-4	CASSDSKDPGMARSYEQYF	TGTGCCAGCAGTGACTCGAAAGACCCAGGGATGGCCCGCTCCTACGAGCAGTACTTC
TRBJ1-2	.	.	TRBV27	CASSLISGMGYGYTF	TGTGCCAGCAGTTTAATTTCAGGGATGGGCTATGGCTACACCTTC
TRBJ2-3	once	.	TRBV5-8	CASSWGLSSTDTQYF	TGTGCCAGCAGCTGGGGACTTTCTAGCACAGATACGCAGTATTTT
TRBJ1-1	.	.	TRBV6-6	CASSYVRGGSEAFF	TGTGCCAGCAGTTACGTGCGGGGAGGTAGTGAAGCTTTCTTT
TRBJ2-1	once	.	TRBV12-2	CASRLGGPNNEQFF	TGTGCAAGTCGCTTAGGGGGCCCTAACAATGAGCAGTTCTTC
TRBJ2-7	.	.	TRBV13	CASSYPGSEQYF	TGTGCCAGCAGCTACCCCGGGAGTGAGCAGTACTTC
TRBJ2-3	.	.	TRBV5-1	CASSSQGTDTQYF	TGCGCCAGCAGCTCACAGGGCACAGATACGCAGTATTTT
TRBJ2-3	.	TRBD1	TRBV6-4	CASSAGTGGGGDTQYF	TGTGCCAGCAGTGCCGGGACAGGGGGCGGGGGAGATACGCAGTATTTT
TRBJ2-6	.	.	TRBV7-3	CASSPEAGANVLTF	TGTGCCAGCAGCCCAGAGGCTGGGGCCAACGTCCTGACTTTC
TRBJ2-2	.	TRBD1	TRBV5-4	CASSSWTGSSAGELFF	TGTGCCAGCAGCTCGTGGACAGGGAGTTCGGCCGGGGAGCTGTTTTTT
TRBJ2-7	few	TRBD1	TRBV7-8	CASSLASGTGSEQYF	TGTGCCAGCAGCTTAGCTTCCGGGACAGGGAGCGAGCAGTACTTC
TRBJ2-7	.	.	TRBV7-9	CASSSPRGPYEQYF	TGTGCCAGCAGCTCGCCCAGGGGCCCCTACGAGCAGTACTTC
TRBJ1-1	.	.	TRBV5-5	CASSLGSDMNTEAFF	TGTGCCAGCAGCTTGGGGTCAGACATGAACACTGAAGCTTTCTTT
TRBJ1-1	.	.	TRBV5-5	CASSLSPRVNTEAFF	TGTGCCAGCAGCTTGTCTCCCAGGGTCAACACTGAAGCTTTCTTT
TRBJ1-5	.	TRBD1	TRBV7-2	CASSLWTGGNQPQHF	TGTGCCAGCAGCCTATGGACAGGGGGCAATCAGCCCCAGCATTTT
TRBJ1-3	.	.	TRBV9	CASSPLSGNTIYF	TGTGCCAGCAGCCCCCTGTCTGGAAACACCATATATTTT
TRBJ2-7	once	TRBD2	TRBV6-1	CASSEASGAYEQYF	TGTGCCAGCAGTGAGGCTAGCGGAGCCTACGAGCAGTACTTC
TRBJ1-1	.	TRBD1	TRBV7-2	CASSPRDREAFF	TGTGCCAGCAGCCCCCGGGACAGGGAAGCTTTCTTT
TRBJ1-6	once	TRBD1	TRBV5-1	CASSVGTGGWDSPLHF	TGCGCCAGCAGCGTCGGGACAGGGGGTTGGGATTCACCCCTCCACTTT
TRBJ1-1	once	.	TRBV4-3	CASSQVWEGNTEAFF	TGCGCCAGCAGCCAAGTATGGGAGGGCAACACTGAAGCTTTCTTT
TRBJ2-2	.	.	TRBV6-5	CASTITGNTGELFF	TGTGCCAGCACGATAACAGGGAACACCGGGGAGCTGTTTTTT
TRBJ2-7	.	.	TRBV14	CASSHGGEQYF	TGTGCCAGCAGCCACGGGGGCGAGCAGTACTTC
TRBJ2-1	.	TRBD1	TRBV11-1	CASSLDRGSYNEQFF	TGTGCCAGCAGCCTCGACAGGGGTTCTTACAATGAGCAGTTCTTC
TRBJ2-7	.	.	TRBV11-1	CASSLGQVSYEQYF	TGTGCCAGCAGCTTAGGGCAGGTCTCCTACGAGCAGTACTTC
TRBJ2-5	.	.	TRBV15	CATSRDSAETQYF	TGTGCCACCAGCAGAGATAGTGCGGAGACCCAGTACTTC
TRBJ2-3	.	TRBD2	TRBV4-1	CASSPPRGLRGGTDTQYF	TGCGCCAGCAGCCCCCCCCGGGGCCTGCGGGGGGGCACAGATACGCAGTATTTT
TRBJ2-7	.	TRBD1	TRBV11-1	CASKRQGDEQYF	TGTGCCAGCAAAAGACAGGGTGACGAGCAGTACTTC
TRBJ1-3	.	TRBD1	TRBV9	CASSGPDRDSGNTIYF	TGTGCCAGCAGCGGCCCCGACAGGGACTCTGGAAACACCATATATTTT
TRBJ2-1	few	TRBD1	TRBV6-5	CASSFTPGQGVHEQFF	TGTGCCAGCAGTTTTACTCCGGGACAGGGTGTTCATGAGCAGTTCTTC